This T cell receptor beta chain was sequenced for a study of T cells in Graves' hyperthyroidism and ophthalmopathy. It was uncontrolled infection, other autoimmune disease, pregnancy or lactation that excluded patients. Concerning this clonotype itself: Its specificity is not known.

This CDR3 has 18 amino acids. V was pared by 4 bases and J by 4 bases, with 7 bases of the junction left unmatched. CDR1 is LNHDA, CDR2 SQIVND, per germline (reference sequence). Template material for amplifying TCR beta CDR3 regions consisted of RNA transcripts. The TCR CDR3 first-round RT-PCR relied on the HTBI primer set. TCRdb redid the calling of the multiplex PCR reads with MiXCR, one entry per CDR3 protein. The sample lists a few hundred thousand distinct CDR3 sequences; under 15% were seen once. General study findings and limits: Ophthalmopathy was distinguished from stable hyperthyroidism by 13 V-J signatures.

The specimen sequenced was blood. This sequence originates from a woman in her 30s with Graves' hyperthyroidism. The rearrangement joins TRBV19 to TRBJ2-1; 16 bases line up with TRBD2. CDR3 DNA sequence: TGTGCCAGTAGTACTTCGGGACTAGCGGGAGGGCCTTACAATGAGCAGTTCTTC. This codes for CASSTSGLAGGPYNEQFF.